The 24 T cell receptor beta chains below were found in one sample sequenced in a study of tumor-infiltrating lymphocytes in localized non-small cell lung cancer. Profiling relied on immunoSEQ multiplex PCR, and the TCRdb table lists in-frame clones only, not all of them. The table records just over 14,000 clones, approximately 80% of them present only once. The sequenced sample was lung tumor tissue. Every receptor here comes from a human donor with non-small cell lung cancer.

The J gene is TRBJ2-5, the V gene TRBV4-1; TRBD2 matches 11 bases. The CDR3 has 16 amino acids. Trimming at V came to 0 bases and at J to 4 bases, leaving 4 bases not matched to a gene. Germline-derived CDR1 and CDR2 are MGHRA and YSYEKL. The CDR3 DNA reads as TGCGCCAGCAGCCAAGAAAGACTAGCGGGATTAGAGACCCAGTACTTC. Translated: CASSQERLAGLETQYF.

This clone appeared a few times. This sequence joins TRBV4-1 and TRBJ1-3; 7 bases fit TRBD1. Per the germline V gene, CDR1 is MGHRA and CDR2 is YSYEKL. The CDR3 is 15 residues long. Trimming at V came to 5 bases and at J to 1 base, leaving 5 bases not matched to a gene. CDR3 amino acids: CASSFQTGSGNTIYF. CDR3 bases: TGCGCCAGCAGCTTCCAGACAGGGTCTGGAAACACCATATATTTT.

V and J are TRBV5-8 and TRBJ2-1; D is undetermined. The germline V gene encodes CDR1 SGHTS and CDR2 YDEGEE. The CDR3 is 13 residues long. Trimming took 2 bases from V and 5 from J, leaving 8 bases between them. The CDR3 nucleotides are TGTGCCAGCAGCTTAAGGCAGAACAATGAGCAGTTCTTC. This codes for CASSLRQNNEQFF.

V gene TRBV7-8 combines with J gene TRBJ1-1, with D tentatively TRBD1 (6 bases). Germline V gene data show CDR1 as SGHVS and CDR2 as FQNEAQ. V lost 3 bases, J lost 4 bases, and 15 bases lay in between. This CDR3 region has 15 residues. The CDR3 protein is CASSLGGNRVTEAFF. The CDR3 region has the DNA TGTGCCAGCAGCTTGGGGGGAAACAGGGTCACTGAAGCTTTCTTT.

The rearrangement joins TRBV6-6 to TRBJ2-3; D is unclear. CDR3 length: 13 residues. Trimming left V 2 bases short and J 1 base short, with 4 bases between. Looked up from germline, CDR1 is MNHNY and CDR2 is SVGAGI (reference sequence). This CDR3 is CASSYIGTDTQYF. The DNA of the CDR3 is TGTGCCAGCAGTTACATAGGCACAGATACGCAGTATTTT.

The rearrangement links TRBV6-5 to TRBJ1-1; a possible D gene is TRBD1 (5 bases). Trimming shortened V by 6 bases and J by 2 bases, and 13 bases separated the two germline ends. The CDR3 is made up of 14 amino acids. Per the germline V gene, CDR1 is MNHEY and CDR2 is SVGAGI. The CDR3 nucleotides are TGTGCCAGCAGACCCGGGGCTCCAAACACTGAAGCTTTCTTT. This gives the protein CASRPGAPNTEAFF.

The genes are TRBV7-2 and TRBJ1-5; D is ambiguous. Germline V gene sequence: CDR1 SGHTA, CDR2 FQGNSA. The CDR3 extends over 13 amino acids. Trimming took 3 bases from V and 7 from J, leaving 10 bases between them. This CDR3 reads CASSLSREQPQHF. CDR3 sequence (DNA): TGTGCCAGCAGCTTGAGTAGGGAACAGCCCCAGCATTTT.

CDR3 sequence (DNA): TGTGCCACCCATCAGGGGGCATTGGAAAAACTGTTTTTT. Its protein is CATHQGALEKLFF. This rearrangement joins TRBV30 to TRBJ1-4, with TRBD1 matching over 8 bases. V lost 8 bases to trimming and J lost 8 bases; unmatched junction nucleotides: 10. This CDR3 comprises 13 residues. Germline V CDR1 and CDR2: GTSNPN, SVGIG (reference sequence).

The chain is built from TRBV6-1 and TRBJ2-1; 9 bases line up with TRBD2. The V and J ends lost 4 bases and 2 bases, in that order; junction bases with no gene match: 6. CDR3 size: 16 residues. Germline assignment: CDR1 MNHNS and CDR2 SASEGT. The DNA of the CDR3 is TGTGCCAGCAGTGGGCTAGCGGGAAGGGCCTACAATGAGCAGTTCTTC. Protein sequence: CASSGLAGRAYNEQFF.

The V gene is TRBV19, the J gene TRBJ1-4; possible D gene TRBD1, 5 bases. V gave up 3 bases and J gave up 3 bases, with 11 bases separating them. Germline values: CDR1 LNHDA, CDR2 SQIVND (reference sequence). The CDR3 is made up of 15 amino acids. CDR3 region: CASSITGGPNEKLFF. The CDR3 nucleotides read TGTGCCAGTAGTATTACAGGCGGGCCTAATGAAAAACTGTTTTTT.

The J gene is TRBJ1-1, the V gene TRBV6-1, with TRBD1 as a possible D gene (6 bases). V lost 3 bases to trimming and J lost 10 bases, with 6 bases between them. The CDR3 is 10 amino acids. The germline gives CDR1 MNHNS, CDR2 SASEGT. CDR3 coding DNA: TGTGCCAGCAGTGACAGGGGAGCTTTCTTT. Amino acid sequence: CASSDRGAFF.

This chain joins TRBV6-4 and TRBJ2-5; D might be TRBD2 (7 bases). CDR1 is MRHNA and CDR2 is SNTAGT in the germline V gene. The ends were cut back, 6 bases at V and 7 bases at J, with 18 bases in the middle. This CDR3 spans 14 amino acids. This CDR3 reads CASSVDGGLGTQYF. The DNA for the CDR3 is TGTGCCAGCAGCGTTGACGGGGGGCTTGGGACCCAGTACTTC.

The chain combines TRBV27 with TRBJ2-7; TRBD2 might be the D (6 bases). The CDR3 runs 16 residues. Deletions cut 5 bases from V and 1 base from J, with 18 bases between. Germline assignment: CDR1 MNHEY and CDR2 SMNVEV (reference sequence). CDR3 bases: TGTGCCAGCAGTCCGGCGGGAAGTTATAAGTCCTACGAGCAGTACTTC. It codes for CASSPAGSYKSYEQYF.

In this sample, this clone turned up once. CDR3 sequence (DNA): TGCGCCAGCAGCCACTCGGGACAGGGGGTAAATCAGCCCCAGCATTTT. It encodes CASSHSGQGVNQPQHF. This chain joins TRBV4-1 and TRBJ1-5, with 11 bases matching TRBD1. The trim removed 3 bases at V and 4 bases at J, leaving 5 bases unmatched. Germline V gives CDR1 MGHRA, CDR2 YSYEKL. The CDR3 spans 16 residues.

The CDR3 nucleotides read TGTGCCAGCAGCTCGACTGGACAGGCGGGAGAGACCCAGTACTTC. Protein sequence: CASSSTGQAGETQYF. The rearrangement uses TRBV7-7 and TRBJ2-5, with 7 bases aligning to TRBD1. The V and J ends lost 4 bases and 4 bases, in that order; junction bases with no gene match: 9. Germline CDR1 SSHAT, CDR2 FNYEAQ (reference sequence). The CDR3 covers 15 residues.

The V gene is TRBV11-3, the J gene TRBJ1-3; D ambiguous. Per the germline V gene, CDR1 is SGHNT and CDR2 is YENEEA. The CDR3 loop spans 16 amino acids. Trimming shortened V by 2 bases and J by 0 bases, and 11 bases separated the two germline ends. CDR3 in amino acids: CASSLSGSNSGNTIYF. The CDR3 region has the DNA TGTGCCAGCAGCTTAAGTGGCAGTAACTCTGGAAACACCATATATTTT.

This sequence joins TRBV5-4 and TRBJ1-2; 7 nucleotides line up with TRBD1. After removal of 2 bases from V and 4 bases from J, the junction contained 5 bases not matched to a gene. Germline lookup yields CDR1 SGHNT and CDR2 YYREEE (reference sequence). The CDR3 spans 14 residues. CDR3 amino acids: CASSLGTEIYGYTF. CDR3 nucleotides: TGTGCCAGCAGCTTAGGGACAGAAATCTATGGCTACACCTTC.

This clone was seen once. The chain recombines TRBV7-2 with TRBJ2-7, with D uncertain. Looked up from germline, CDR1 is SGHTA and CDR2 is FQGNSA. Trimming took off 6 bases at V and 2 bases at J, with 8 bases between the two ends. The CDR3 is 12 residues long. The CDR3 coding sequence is TGTGCCAGCAGTCCAACACCCTACGAGCAGTACTTC. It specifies CASSPTPYEQYF.

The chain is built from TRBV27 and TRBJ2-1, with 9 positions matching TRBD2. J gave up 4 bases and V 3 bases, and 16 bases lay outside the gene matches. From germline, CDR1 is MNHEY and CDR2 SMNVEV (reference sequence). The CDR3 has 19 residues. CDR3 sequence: CASSLSPSLRLAEYNEQFF. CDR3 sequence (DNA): TGTGCCAGCAGTTTGAGTCCGTCCCTCAGACTAGCGGAATACAATGAGCAGTTCTTC.

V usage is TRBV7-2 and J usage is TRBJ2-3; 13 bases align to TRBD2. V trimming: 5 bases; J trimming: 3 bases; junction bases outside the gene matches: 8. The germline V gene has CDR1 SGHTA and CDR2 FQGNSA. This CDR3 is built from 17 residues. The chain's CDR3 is CASSPETSGRPTDTQYF. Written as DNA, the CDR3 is TGTGCCAGCAGCCCAGAGACTAGCGGGAGGCCGACAGATACGCAGTATTTT.

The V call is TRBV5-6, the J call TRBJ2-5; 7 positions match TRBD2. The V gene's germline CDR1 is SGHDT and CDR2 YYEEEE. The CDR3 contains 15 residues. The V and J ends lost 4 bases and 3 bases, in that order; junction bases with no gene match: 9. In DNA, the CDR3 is TGTGCCAGCAGCCTAGGACTAGTCGGGGAAGAGACCCAGTACTTC. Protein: CASSLGLVGEETQYF.

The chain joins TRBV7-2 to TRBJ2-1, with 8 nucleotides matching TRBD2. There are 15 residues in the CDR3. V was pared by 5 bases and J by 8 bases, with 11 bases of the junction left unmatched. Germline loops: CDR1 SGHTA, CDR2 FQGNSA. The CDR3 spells CASSPLRTSRHEQFF. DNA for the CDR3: TGTGCCAGCAGCCCGCTTCGGACTAGCCGGCATGAGCAGTTCTTC.

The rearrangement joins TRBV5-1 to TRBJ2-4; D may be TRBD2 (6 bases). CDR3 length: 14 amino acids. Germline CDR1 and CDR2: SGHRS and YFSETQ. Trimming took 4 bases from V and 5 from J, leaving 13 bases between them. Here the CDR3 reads CASSDGTVQNIQYF. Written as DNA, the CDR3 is TGCGCCAGCAGCGACGGGACTGTCCAAAACATTCAGTACTTC.

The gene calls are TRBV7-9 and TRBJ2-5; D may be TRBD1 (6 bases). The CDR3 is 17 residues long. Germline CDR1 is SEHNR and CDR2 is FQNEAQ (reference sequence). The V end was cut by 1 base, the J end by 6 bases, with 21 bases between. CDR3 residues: CASSLEVRFRGEKTQYF. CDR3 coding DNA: TGTGCCAGCAGCTTAGAGGTTCGGTTCAGGGGAGAAAAGACCCAGTACTTC.